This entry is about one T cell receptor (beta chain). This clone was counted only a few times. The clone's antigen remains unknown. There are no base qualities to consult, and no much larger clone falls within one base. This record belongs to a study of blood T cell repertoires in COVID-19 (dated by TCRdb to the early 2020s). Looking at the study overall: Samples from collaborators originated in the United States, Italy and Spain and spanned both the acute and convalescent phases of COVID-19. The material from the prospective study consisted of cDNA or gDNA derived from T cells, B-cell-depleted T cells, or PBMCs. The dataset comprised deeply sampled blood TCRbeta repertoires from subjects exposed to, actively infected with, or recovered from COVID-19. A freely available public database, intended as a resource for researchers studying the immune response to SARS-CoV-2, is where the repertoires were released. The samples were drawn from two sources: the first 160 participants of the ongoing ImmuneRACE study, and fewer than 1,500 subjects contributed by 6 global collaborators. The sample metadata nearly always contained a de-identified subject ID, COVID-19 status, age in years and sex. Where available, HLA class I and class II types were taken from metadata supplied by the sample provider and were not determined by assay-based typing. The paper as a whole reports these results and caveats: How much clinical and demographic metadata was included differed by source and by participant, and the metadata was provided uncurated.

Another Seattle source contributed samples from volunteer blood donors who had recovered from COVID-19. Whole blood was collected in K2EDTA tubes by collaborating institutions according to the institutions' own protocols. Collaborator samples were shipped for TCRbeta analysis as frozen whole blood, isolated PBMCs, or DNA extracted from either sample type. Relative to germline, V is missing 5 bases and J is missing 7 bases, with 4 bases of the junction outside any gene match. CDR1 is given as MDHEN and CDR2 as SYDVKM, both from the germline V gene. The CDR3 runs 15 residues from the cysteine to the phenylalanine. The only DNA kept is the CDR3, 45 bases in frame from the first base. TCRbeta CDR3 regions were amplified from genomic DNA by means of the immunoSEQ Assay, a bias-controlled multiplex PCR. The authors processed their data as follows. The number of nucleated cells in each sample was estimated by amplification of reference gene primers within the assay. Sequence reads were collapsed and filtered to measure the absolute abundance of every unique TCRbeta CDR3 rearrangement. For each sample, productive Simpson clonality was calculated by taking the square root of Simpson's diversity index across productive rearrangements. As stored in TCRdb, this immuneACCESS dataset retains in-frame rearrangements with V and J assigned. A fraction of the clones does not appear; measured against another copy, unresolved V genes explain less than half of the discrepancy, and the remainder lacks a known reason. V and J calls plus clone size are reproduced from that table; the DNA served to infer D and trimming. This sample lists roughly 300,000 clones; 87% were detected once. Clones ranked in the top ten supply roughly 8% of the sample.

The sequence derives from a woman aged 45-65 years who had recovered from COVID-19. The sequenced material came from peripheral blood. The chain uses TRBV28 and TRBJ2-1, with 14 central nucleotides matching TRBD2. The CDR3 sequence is CASSMGLAGVNEQFF. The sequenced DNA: TGTGCCAGCAGTATGGGACTAGCGGGAGTTAATGAGCAGTTCTTC.